This T cell receptor (beta chain) is drawn from a study of blood T cells in healthy people across ages. With a J-beta primer mix and a sample-barcoded 5' primer, a second PCR ran about 7 to 12 cycles. TCRdb reprocessed the 5' RACE reads via MiXCR and lists one record per CDR3 protein. The sample consists of about 1.4 million distinct CDR3 sequences, 59% of them appearing once. The sample holds a few counts of this clonotype. The germline CDR1 and CDR2 sequences are SQVTM and ANQGSEA. The CDR3 covers 11 residues. The ends were cut back, 5 bases at V and 3 bases at J, with 8 bases in the middle. The rearrangement links TRBV29-1 to TRBJ2-7; D not certain. This receptor was taken from a man in his late teens or twenties in good health. Material for sequencing was blood. The CDR3 here is CSVTDGYEQYF. Written as DNA, the CDR3 is TGCAGCGTTACGGACGGCTACGAGCAGTACTTC.